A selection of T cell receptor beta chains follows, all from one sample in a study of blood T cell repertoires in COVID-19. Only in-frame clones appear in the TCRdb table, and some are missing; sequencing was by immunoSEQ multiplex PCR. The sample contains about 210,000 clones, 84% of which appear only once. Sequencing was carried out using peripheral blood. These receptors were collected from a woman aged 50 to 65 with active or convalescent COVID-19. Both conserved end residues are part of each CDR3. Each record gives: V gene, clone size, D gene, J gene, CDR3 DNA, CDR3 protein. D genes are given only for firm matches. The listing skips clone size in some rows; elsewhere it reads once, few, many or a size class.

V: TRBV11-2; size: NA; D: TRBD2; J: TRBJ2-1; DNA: TGTGCCAGCAGTAGACTAGCGGGGATATACAATGAGCAGTTCTTC; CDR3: CASSRLAGIYNEQFF
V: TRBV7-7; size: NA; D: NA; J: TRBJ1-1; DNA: TGTGCCAGCACCAGGGAGGGTGATGAAGCTTTCTTT; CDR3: CASTREGDEAFF
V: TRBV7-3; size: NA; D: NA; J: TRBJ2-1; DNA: TGTGCCAGCAGCTTAACGCCAGACTCCTACAATGAGCAGTTCTTC; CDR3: CASSLTPDSYNEQFF
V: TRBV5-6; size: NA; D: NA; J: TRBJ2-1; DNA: TGTGCCAGCACCTATGATCCGGGAGCTTACTACAATGAGCAGTTCTTC; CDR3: CASTYDPGAYYNEQFF
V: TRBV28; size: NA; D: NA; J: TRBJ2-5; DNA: TGTGCCAGCAGTTCGAGCGAGACCCAGTACTTC; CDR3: CASSSSETQYF
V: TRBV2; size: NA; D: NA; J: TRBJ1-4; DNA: TGTGCCAGCAGTCTGGAAAAACTGTTTTTT; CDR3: CASSLEKLFF
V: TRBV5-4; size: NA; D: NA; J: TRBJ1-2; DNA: TGTGCCAGCAGCTTGGAACAGGGACGGGGCTACACCTTC; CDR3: CASSLEQGRGYTF
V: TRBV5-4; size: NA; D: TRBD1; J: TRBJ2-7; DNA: TGTGCCAGCAGCTTGGTAGGGGGCTACTACGAGCAGTACTTC; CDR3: CASSLVGGYYEQYF
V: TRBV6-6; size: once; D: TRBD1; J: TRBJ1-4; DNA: TGTGCCAGCAGTCCAAACGGCAGGGGGCTGGCTAATGAAAAACTGTTTTTT; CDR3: CASSPNGRGLANEKLFF
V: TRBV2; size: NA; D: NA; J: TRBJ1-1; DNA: TGTGCCAGCACTTCCCAGGGGTTCACTGAAGCTTTCTTT; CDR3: CASTSQGFTEAFF
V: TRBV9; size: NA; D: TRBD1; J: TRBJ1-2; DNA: TGTGCCAGCAGCGTAGCTACGGGGACAGCCGGCTACACCTTC; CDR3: CASSVATGTAGYTF
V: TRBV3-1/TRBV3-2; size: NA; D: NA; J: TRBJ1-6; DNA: TGTGCCAGCAGTCGGGCAGGGGAGATCTCCTATAATTCACCCCTCCACTTT; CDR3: CASSRAGEISYNSPLHF
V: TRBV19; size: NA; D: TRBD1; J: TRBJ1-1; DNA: TGTGCCAGTAGTTTGACAGGGGGCCGGACTGAAGCTTTCTTT; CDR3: CASSLTGGRTEAFF
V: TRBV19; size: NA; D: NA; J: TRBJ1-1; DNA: TGTGCCAGTAGTATAGGCTTAACTCAAGCTTTCTTT; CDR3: CASSIGLTQAFF
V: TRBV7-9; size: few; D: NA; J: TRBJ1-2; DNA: TGTGCCAGCAGCTCCAACGAACAGGGTCACGGCTACACCTTC; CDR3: CASSSNEQGHGYTF
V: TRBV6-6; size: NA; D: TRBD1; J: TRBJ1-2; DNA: TGTGCCAGCAGCGGGACAGGATATGGCTACACCTTC; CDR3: CASSGTGYGYTF
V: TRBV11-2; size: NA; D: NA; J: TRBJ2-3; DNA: TGTGCCAGCAGCGAGGGTCCAGATACGCAGTATTTT; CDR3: CASSEGPDTQYF
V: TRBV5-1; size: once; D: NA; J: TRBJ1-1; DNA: TGCGCCAGCAGCTTGGCCGTCCGCAGGGTCAACACTGAAGCTTTCTTT; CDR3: CASSLAVRRVNTEAFF
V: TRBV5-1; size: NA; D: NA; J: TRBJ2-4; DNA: TGCGCCAGCAGCCCGGGGTCTAAAAACATTCAGTACTTC; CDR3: CASSPGSKNIQYF
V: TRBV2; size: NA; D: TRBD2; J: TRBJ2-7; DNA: TGTGCCAGCACCCACCGAGGTGAGCGGGGAGTCTTC; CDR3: CASTHRGERGVF
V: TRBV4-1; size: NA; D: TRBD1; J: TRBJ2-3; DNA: TGCGCCAGCAGCCAAGAAAGTAGACAGGGGAGAGGAGATACGCAGTATTTT; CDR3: CASSQESRQGRGDTQYF
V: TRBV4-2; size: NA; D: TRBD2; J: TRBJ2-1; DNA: TGTGCCAGCAGCCAAGAACGGCTAGCGGGAGGGGGATACAATGAGCAGTTCTTC; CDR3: CASSQERLAGGGYNEQFF
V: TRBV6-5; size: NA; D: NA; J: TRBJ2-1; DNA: TGTGCCAGCAGGGTTGGGGGCCGGGACAATGAGCAGTTCTTC; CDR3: CASRVGGRDNEQFF
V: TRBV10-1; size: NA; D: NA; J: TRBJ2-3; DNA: TGCGCCAGCAGTGAAAGGGGGACGTCCGGAGATACGCAGTATTTT; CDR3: CASSERGTSGDTQYF
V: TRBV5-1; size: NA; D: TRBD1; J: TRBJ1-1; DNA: TGCGCCAGCAGAGGGACAGGGGGAACTTACGCTGAAGCTTTCTTT; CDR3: CASRGTGGTYAEAFF
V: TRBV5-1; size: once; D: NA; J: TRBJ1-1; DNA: TGCGCCAGCAGTCGTCGGACAACGAACACTGAAGCTTTCTTT; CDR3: CASSRRTTNTEAFF
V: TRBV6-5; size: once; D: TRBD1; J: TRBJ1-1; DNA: TGTGCCAGCAGCCGGGGACAGGGTGGTTTGGGAGCTTTCTTT; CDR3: CASSRGQGGLGAFF
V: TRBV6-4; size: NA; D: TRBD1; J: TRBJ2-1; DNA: TGTGCCAGCAGTAAACTGGGGACAGGGGGCATCGATGAGCAGTTCTTC; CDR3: CASSKLGTGGIDEQFF
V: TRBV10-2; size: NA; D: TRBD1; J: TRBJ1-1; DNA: TGCGCCAGCACCACCCGACAGGGACTGAACACTGAAGCTTTCTTT; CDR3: CASTTRQGLNTEAFF
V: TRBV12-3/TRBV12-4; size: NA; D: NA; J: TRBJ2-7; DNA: TGTGCCAGCACTCAAACAAAGGCGGTCGAGCAGTACTTC; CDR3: CASTQTKAVEQYF
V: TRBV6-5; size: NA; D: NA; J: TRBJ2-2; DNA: TGTGCCAGCAGAGGCAGGGCGAACACCGGGGAGCTGTTTTTT; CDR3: CASRGRANTGELFF
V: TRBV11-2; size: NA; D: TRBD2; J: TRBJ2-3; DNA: TGTGCCAGCAGCTCCGGACTAGCGGGGGCAGATACGCAGTATTTT; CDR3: CASSSGLAGADTQYF
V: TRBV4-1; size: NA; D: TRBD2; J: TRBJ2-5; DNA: TGCGCCAGCAGCCAAGTTGGCGGGAGGTGGGAGACCCAGTACTTC; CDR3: CASSQVGGRWETQYF
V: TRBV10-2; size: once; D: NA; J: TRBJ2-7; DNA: TGCGCCAGCAGTGTCGGGACTTCCAGCTATACCTACGAGCAGTACTTC; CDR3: CASSVGTSSYTYEQYF
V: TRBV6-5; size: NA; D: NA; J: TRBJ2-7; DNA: TGTGCCAGCCGCGGGTCCTACGAGCAGTACTTC; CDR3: CASRGSYEQYF
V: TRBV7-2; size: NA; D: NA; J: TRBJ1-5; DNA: TGTGCCAGCAGCCTTGACACCTATCAGCCCCAGCATTTT; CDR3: CASSLDTYQPQHF
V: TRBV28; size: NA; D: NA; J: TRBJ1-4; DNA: TGTGCCAGCGTAAACAGGGCAACTAATGAAAAACTGTTTTTT; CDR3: CASVNRATNEKLFF
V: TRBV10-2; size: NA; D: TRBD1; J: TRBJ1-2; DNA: TGCGCCAGCAGTGGGGGACAGGGGGCGAGTGGCTACACCTTC; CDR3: CASSGGQGASGYTF
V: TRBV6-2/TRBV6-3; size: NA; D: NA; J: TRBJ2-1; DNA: TGTGCCAGCAGTTACTCTCGTCTACGGGAGCAGAGCAATGAGCAGTTCTTC; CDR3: CASSYSRLREQSNEQFF
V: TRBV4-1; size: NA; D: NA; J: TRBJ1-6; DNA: TGCGCCAGCAGCCAAGACCGCCCGTCGGGGGATAATTCACCCCTCCACTTT; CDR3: CASSQDRPSGDNSPLHF
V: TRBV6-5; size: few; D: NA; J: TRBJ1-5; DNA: TGTGCCAGCAGGCCTACAGGGAATAGCAATCAGCCCCAGCATTTT; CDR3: CASRPTGNSNQPQHF
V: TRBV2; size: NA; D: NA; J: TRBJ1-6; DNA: TGTGCCAGCAGAGGTCCGGGATCCGATAATTCACCCCTCCACTTT; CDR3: CASRGPGSDNSPLHF
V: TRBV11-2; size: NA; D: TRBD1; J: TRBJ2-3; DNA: TGTGCCAGCAGATATGACGGGGGACAGGGGGGAAATACGCAGTATTTT; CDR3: CASRYDGGQGGNTQYF
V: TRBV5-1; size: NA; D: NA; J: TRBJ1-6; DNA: TGCGCCAGCAGCTTGGGCGAGAATCGTTCACCCCTCCACTTT; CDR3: CASSLGENRSPLHF
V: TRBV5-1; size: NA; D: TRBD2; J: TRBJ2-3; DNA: TGCGCCAGCAGCTTGGTCGGACTAGCGGGGACTACGCAGTATTTT; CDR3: CASSLVGLAGTTQYF
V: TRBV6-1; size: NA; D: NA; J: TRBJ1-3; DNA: TGTGCCAGCAGTGAAGCGGTTACGGGGAACGGAAACACCATATATTTT; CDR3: CASSEAVTGNGNTIYF